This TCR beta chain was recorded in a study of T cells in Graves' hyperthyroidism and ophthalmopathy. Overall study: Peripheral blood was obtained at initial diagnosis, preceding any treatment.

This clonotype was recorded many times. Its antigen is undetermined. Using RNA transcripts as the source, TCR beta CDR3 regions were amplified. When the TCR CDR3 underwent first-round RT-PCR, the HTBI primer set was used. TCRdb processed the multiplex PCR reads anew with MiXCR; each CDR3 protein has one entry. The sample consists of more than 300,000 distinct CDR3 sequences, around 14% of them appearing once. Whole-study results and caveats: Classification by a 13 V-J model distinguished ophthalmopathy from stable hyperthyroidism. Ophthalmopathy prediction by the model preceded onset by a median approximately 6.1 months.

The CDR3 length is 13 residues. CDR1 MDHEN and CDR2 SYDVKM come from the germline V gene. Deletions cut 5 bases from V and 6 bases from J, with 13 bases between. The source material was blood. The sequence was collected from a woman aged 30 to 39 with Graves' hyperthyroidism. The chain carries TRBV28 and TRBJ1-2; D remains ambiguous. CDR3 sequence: CASSQREVHGYTF. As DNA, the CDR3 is TGTGCCAGCAGTCAACGGGAGGTTCATGGCTACACCTTC.